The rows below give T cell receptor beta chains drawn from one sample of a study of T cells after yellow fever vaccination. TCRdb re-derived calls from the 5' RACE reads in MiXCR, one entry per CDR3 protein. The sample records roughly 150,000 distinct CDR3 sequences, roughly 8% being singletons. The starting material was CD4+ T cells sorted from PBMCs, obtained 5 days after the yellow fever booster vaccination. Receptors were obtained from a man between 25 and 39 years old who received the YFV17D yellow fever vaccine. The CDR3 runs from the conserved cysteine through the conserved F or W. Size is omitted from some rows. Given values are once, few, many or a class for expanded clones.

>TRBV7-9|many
CASSRTGTGNQPQHF
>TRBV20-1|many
CSATLAGGPLSYEQYF
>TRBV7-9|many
CASSLGMNTEAFF
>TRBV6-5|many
CASSYSWRLGNEQFF
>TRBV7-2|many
CASSSDRDTGELFF
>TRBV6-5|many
CASTATSAGIYNEQFF
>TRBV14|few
CASSPGLAGRYNEQFF
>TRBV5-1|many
CASSLDQGAIGEQYF
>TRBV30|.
CAWSVYPGLAVHRSYEQYF
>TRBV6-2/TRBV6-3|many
CASSPPGQRTYEQYF